This T cell receptor beta chain was sequenced during a study of control samples from healthy donors and cancer patients. TCRdb keeps only in-frame clones here, not all; method: immunoSEQ multiplex PCR. The sample carries 100,000 to 150,000 clones, 80% to 95% recorded once. This CDR3 contains 13 residues. With 1 base clipped from V and 5 bases from J, the junction kept 1 base outside the gene matches. Germline lookup yields CDR1 MNHNY and CDR2 SVGAGI (reference sequence). The TCR comes from a man between 18 and 29 years old in good health. The sequencing input was blood. The V gene is TRBV6-6, the J gene TRBJ2-5; TRBD2 matches 7 bases. CDR3 in amino acids: CASSYWRGETQYF. As DNA, the CDR3 is TGTGCCAGCAGTTACTGGCGGGGGGAGACCCAGTACTTC.